This is a list of T cell receptor beta chains from one sample in a study of post-analysis software for immune sequencing data. TCRdb redid the calling of the PCR reads with MiXCR, one entry per CDR3 protein. The sample contains 750,000 to 950,000 distinct CDR3 sequences, 35% to 55% of which appear only once. The specimen was blood. The receptor source for this set is a girl aged 5 to 17 with multiple sclerosis. Both conserved end residues are part of each CDR3. A D gene is named only where the DNA matches it firmly. A row's size may be missing; if present it is once, few, many or a size class.

v_call,clone_size,d_call,j_call,cdr3_aa,cdr3_nt
TRBV25-1,.,TRBD2,TRBJ2-1,CASSDSTSGRFNEQFF,TGTGCCAGCAGTGATTCGACTAGCGGGAGATTCAATGAGCAGTTCTTC
TRBV7-9,.,.,TRBJ2-5,CASSLQGPQETQYF,TGTGCCAGCAGCTTGCAGGGGCCGCAAGAGACCCAGTACTTC
TRBV7-3,once,TRBD2,TRBJ2-1,CASSPGLAGGSGYNEQFF,TGTGCCAGCAGCCCCGGACTAGCGGGAGGTTCGGGTTACAATGAGCAGTTCTTC
TRBV6-5,.,TRBD2,TRBJ2-2,CASSYASGRARTGELFF,TGTGCCAGCAGTTATGCTAGCGGGAGGGCCAGGACCGGGGAGCTGTTTTTT
TRBV29-1,few,.,TRBJ1-2,CSVGRGALDDGYTF,TGCAGCGTTGGCAGGGGTGCCTTGGACGATGGCTACACCTTC
TRBV11-2,few,TRBD2,TRBJ2-1,CASSLVRTSGRVYEQFF,TGTGCCAGCAGCTTAGTCCGGACTAGCGGGAGGGTATATGAGCAGTTCTTC
TRBV6-2/TRBV6-3,.,.,TRBJ2-5,CASSYLGHAETQYF,TGTGCCAGCAGTTACCTGGGACATGCAGAGACCCAGTACTTC
TRBV29-1,.,.,TRBJ2-1,CSVRIPQGSYNEQFF,TGCAGCGTCAGGATACCACAGGGATCCTACAATGAGCAGTTCTTC
TRBV15,.,.,TRBJ1-3,CATSGPDRSRPGNTIYF,TGTGCCACCAGCGGCCCCGACAGAAGCCGCCCTGGAAACACCATATATTTT
TRBV6-5,.,TRBD2,TRBJ2-3,CASSQTSGTDTQYF,TGTGCCAGCAGCCAGACTAGCGGCACAGATACGCAGTATTTT
TRBV12-3/TRBV12-4,few,.,TRBJ2-3,CASSVRYPDNTDTQYF,TGTGCCAGCAGCGTCCGGTATCCCGACAACACAGATACGCAGTATTTT
TRBV15,.,TRBD2,TRBJ2-3,CATSRGNSGRGTDTQYF,TGTGCCACCAGCAGGGGTAATAGCGGGAGAGGCACAGATACGCAGTATTTT
TRBV5-4,.,.,TRBJ2-5,CASSPPSEETQYF,TGTGCCAGCAGCCCCCCTAGCGAAGAGACCCAGTACTTC
TRBV10-2,.,.,TRBJ1-2,CASTSGYGYTF,TGCGCCAGCACATCTGGCTATGGCTACACCTTC
TRBV4-3,few,.,TRBJ2-3,CASSRRTTTDTQYF,TGCGCCAGCAGCCGCCGGACCACCACAGATACGCAGTATTTT
TRBV7-2,.,.,TRBJ1-1,CASSLAFVKMNTEAFF,TGTGCCAGCAGCTTAGCCTTTGTAAAGATGAACACTGAAGCTTTCTTT
TRBV11-2,.,TRBD1,TRBJ2-7,CASTPTGRYEQYF,TGTGCCAGCACCCCGACAGGGCGGTACGAGCAGTACTTC
TRBV3-1,few,.,TRBJ1-2,CASSQDPGSSSRGYTF,TGTGCCAGCAGCCAAGACCCCGGGTCCTCCTCTAGGGGCTACACCTTC
TRBV27,.,TRBD1,TRBJ2-1,CASTGAYNEQFF,TGTGCCAGTACAGGGGCTTACAATGAGCAGTTCTTC
TRBV12-3/TRBV12-4,many,.,TRBJ1-5,CASSFGTGNQPQHF,TGTGCCAGCAGTTTCGGTACAGGCAATCAGCCCCAGCATTTT